This T cell receptor beta chain was sequenced during a study of blood T cell repertoires in COVID-19. The overall study: The United States, Italy and Spain supplied acute and convalescent COVID-19 samples. T cells, B-cell-depleted T cells, or PBMCs supplied cDNA or gDNA.

Germline CDR1 KGHSH, CDR2 LQKENI. V lost 4 bases and J 7 bases, leaving 31 bases between the germline ends. The CDR3 runs to 19 residues. As handled by the study authors: Reference gene primer amplification gave nucleated cell count estimates. TCRdb keeps only in-frame clones here, not all; method: immunoSEQ multiplex PCR. V and J calls and clone size are as listed in that table; D and trimming were resolved from the DNA. This table holds 100,000 to 150,000 clones, 85% found once. V and J are TRBV18 and TRBJ1-2; D perhaps matches TRBD1 (5 bases). What was sequenced was peripheral blood. The TCR originated in a woman at least 80 years old with acute or convalescent COVID-19. The CDR3 region is CASSRRGIVQELGLSGYTF. The CDR3 nucleotides read TGTGCCAGCTCACGACGGGGGATAGTACAGGAACTCGGACTGTCTGGCTACACCTTC.